This T cell receptor beta chain was documented in a study of cytomegalovirus exposure and HLA in healthy donors. Clones were read by immunoSEQ multiplex PCR, and TCRdb kept only the in-frame ones, dropping some. The sample contains over 100,000 clones, 89% of which appear only once. This CDR3 spans 15 amino acids. The germline V gene has CDR1 SGHRS and CDR2 YFSETQ. The J segment lost 1 base and the V segment lost 2 bases, leaving 5 bases of the junction unmatched. Material: PBMCs. The sequence derives from a woman under 30 in good health and CMV-seronegative. This chain connects TRBV5-1 to TRBJ1-1; TRBD1 aligns across 7 bases. The CDR3 reads CASSLEGQQNTEAFF. CDR3 nucleotide sequence: TGCGCCAGCAGCTTAGAGGGACAGCAGAACACTGAAGCTTTCTTT.